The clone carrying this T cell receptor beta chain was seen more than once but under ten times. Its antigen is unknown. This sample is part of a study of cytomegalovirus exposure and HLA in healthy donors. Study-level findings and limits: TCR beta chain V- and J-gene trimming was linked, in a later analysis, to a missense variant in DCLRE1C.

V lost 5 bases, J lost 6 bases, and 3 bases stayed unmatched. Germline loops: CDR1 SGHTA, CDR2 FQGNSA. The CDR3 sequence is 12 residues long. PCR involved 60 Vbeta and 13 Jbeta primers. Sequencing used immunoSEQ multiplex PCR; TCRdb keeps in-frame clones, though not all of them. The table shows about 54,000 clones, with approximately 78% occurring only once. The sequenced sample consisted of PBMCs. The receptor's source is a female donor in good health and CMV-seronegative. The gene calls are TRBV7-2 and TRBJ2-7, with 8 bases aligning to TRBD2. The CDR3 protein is CASSHTSGEQYF. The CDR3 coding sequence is TGTGCCAGCAGCCATACTAGCGGCGAGCAGTACTTC.